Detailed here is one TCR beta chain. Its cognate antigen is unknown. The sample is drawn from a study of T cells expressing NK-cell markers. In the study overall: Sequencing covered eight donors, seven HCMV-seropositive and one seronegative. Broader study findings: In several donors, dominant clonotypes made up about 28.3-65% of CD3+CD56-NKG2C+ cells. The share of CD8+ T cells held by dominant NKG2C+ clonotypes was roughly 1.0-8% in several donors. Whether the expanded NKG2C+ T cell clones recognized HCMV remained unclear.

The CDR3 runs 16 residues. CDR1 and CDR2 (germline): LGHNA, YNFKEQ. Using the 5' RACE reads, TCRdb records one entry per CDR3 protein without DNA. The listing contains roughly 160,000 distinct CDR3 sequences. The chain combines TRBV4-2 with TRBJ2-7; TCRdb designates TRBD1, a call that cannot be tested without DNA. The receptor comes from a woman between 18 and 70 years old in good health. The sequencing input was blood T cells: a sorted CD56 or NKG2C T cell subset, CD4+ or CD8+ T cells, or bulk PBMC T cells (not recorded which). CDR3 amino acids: CASSHRQGTSSYEQYF.